This TCR beta chain was sequenced during a study of cytomegalovirus exposure and HLA in healthy donors. At the level of the study: Earlier findings included 117 million unique TCR beta sequences obtained from some 180 million T cells.

The V segment lost 6 bases and the J segment 3 bases; nucleotides outside the gene matches: 5. The germline V gene has CDR1 MDHEN and CDR2 SYDVKM. The CDR3 runs to 14 residues. Study-wide results and caveats: Within an earlier analysis, most TCR beta V segments proved productive either about 90% or about 30% of the time. The study dropped some indistinguishable V segments, TRBV6-2 and TRBV6-3 among them.

In regard to this clone: The antigen is unknown.

The PCR employed 60 Vbeta primers together with 13 Jbeta primers. Libraries were prepared by immunoSEQ multiplex PCR; TCRdb keeps only in-frame clonotypes and omits some of them. Of around 130,000 clones listed, roughly 80% were seen once; the top ten hold 4%. The receptor comes from a woman aged 40 to 50 in good health and CMV-seronegative. The chain combines TRBV28 with TRBJ1-5; 7 nucleotides align to TRBD1. Sequences were obtained from PBMCs. CDR3 bases: TGTGCCAGCAGAGGACAGGTCACCAATCAGCCCCAGCATTTT. As protein: CASRGQVTNQPQHF.